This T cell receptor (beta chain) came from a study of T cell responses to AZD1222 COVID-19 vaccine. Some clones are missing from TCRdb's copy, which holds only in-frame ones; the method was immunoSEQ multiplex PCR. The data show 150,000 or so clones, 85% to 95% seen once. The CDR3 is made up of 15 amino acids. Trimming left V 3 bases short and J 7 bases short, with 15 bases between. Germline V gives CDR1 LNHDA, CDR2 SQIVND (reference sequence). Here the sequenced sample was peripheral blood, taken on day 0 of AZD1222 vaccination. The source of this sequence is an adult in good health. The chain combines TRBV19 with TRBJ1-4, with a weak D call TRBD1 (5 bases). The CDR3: CASSIGALGSEKLFF. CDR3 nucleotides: TGTGCCAGTAGTATTGGGGCGCTTGGGAGTGAAAAACTGTTTTTT. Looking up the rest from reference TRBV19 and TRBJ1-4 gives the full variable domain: DGGITQSPKYLFRKEGQNVTLSCEQNLNHDAMYWYRQDPGQGLRLIYYSQIVNDFQKGDIAEGYSVSREKKESFPLTVTSAQKNPTAFYLCASSIGALGSEKLFFGSGTQLSVL.